The 12 T cell receptor beta chains below were found in one sample sequenced in a study of cytomegalovirus exposure and HLA in healthy donors. Here immunoSEQ multiplex PCR was the method, and the copy in TCRdb shows in-frame clones only, minus some. The table shows approximately 150,000 clones, with around four fifths occurring only once. Sequenced input: PBMCs. These TCRs come from a man aged 30-40 years in good health and CMV-seropositive.

The chain combines TRBV7-3 with TRBJ2-2, with 10 bases that match TRBD2. With 5 bases clipped from V and 7 bases from J, the junction kept 7 bases outside the gene matches. The CDR3 is 15 amino acids. Per the germline V gene, CDR1 is SGHTA and CDR2 is FQGTGA. CDR3 in amino acids: CASSQSGGAVGELFF. The DNA for the CDR3 is TGTGCCAGCAGCCAAAGCGGGGGGGCCGTCGGGGAGCTGTTTTTT.

The rearrangement links TRBV2 to TRBJ2-7; 8 bases match TRBD1. Germline lookup yields CDR1 SNHLY and CDR2 FYNNEI. V gave up 7 bases and J gave up 7 bases; unmatched junction bases: 15. This CDR3 comprises 15 residues. The CDR3 DNA sequence: TGTGCCAGCACCTACAGGAGACAGGGGTATGGGGAGCAGTACTTC. Translated, it gives CASTYRRQGYGEQYF.

This sequence joins TRBV19 and TRBJ2-7; 8 bases align to TRBD1. V lost 3 bases to trimming and J lost 9 bases; unmatched junction nucleotides: 13. The CDR3 consists of 15 residues. From germline, CDR1 is LNHDA and CDR2 SQIVND (reference sequence). The CDR3 here is CASSISGTGGQAQYF. The CDR3 DNA follows: TGTGCCAGTAGTATTTCCGGGACAGGCGGCCAGGCGCAGTACTTC.

The J gene is TRBJ1-6, the V gene TRBV9; D remains ambiguous. The CDR3 loop spans 12 amino acids. CDR1 and CDR2 from the germline V gene are SGDLS and YYNGEE. The V end was cut by 3 bases, the J end by 4 bases, with 2 bases between. In nucleotides, the CDR3 is TGTGCCAGCAGCGCTTATAATTCACCCCTCCACTTT. Protein: CASSAYNSPLHF. The whole variable domain, filled in from reference TRBV9 and TRBJ1-6, reads DSGVTQTPKHLITATGQRVTLRCSPRSGDLSVYWYQQSLDQGLQFLIQYYNGEERAKGNILERFSAQQFPDLHSELNLSSLELGDSALYFCASSAYNSPLHFGNGTRLTVT.

The V gene is TRBV30, the J gene TRBJ1-1; tentatively, D is TRBD1 (6 bases). This CDR3 is 12 amino acids long. V was trimmed by 3 bases and J by 5 bases, leaving 10 bases between them. CDR1 and CDR2 from the germline V gene are GTSNPN and SVGIG (reference sequence). As DNA, the CDR3 is TGTGCCTGGAGGTACCAGGGGACTGAAGCTTTCTTT. Protein product: CAWRYQGTEAFF.

J is TRBJ2-5 and V is TRBV7-3; 7 bases line up with TRBD2. The CDR3 spans 14 residues. Germline trimming cut 3 bases from V and 4 bases from J; bases unmatched to any gene: 5. CDR1 and CDR2 (germline): SGHTA, FQGTGA. The CDR3 protein is CASSLGQRGETQYF. The CDR3 nucleotides read TGTGCCAGCAGCTTGGGGCAGCGGGGAGAGACCCAGTACTTC.

The rearrangement uses TRBV29-1 and TRBJ1-5, with TRBD1 identical over 7 bases. This CDR3 has 14 amino acids. Trimming took 6 bases from V and 3 from J; bases not matched to a gene: 8. CDR1 and CDR2 from the germline V gene are SQVTM and ANQGSEA. The CDR3 coding sequence is TGCAGCGTCTCGGAGGGGGCTGACAATCAGCCCCAGCATTTT. Residues: CSVSEGADNQPQHF.

J is TRBJ2-1 and V is TRBV19; 12 nucleotides line up with TRBD2. V shed 3 bases, J shed 4 bases, and the junction held 7 bases outside the gene matches. The CDR3 consists of 17 residues. Germline V gene sequence: CDR1 LNHDA, CDR2 SQIVND (reference sequence). The CDR3 sequence is CASSISRLAGDYNEQFF. DNA for the CDR3: TGTGCCAGTAGTATCTCACGACTAGCGGGGGATTACAATGAGCAGTTCTTC. The complete variable domain, with remaining parts taken from reference TRBV19 and TRBJ2-1, reads DGGITQSPKYLFRKEGQNVTLSCEQNLNHDAMYWYRQDPGQGLRLIYYSQIVNDFQKGDIAEGYSVSREKKESFPLTVTSAQKNPTAFYLCASSISRLAGDYNEQFFGPGTRLTVL.

The V gene is TRBV2, the J gene TRBJ1-6, with 7 bases that match TRBD1. V gave up 7 bases and J gave up 7 bases; unmatched junction bases: 7. The germline V gene encodes CDR1 SNHLY and CDR2 FYNNEI. This CDR3 contains 14 residues. Written as DNA, the CDR3 is TGTGCCAGCAAAGAGGGGGCAGAGAATTCACCCCTCCACTTT. Its protein product is CASKEGAENSPLHF.

The rearrangement links TRBV9 to TRBJ2-7, with D unresolved. There are 13 residues in the CDR3. The germline V gene encodes CDR1 SGDLS and CDR2 YYNGEE. V lost 4 bases and J 4 bases, leaving 12 bases between the germline ends. CDR3 protein: CASSPSVDYEQYF. Written as DNA, the CDR3 is TGTGCCAGCAGCCCCAGCGTAGATTACGAGCAGTACTTC.

The gene calls are TRBV7-2 and TRBJ2-7, with TRBD2 identical over 10 bases. The CDR3 has 17 residues. The V gene's germline CDR1 is SGHTA and CDR2 FQGNSA. V was clipped by 3 bases and J by 5 bases; unmatched bases: 13. CDR3: CASSFSPLGAGGDEQYF. In DNA, the CDR3 is TGTGCCAGCAGCTTTTCCCCGTTGGGAGCGGGGGGGGACGAGCAGTACTTC. The full variable domain, rest sourced from reference TRBV7-2 and TRBJ2-7, is GAGVSQSPSNKVTEKGKDVELRCDPISGHTALYWYRQSLGQGLEFLIYFQGNSAPDKSGLPSDRFSAERTGGSVSTLTIQRTQQEDSAVYLCASSFSPLGAGGDEQYFGPGTRLTVT.

This chain connects TRBV19 to TRBJ1-3; D is possibly TRBD1 (5 bases). Germline V gives CDR1 LNHDA, CDR2 SQIVND (reference sequence). Trimming shortened V by 7 bases and J by 0 bases, and 19 bases separated the two germline ends. CDR3 size: 17 residues. The CDR3 bases are TGTGCCAGTACCTCCGGGGGGACGAAGAGCTCTGGAAACACCATATATTTT. Translated: CASTSGGTKSSGNTIYF.